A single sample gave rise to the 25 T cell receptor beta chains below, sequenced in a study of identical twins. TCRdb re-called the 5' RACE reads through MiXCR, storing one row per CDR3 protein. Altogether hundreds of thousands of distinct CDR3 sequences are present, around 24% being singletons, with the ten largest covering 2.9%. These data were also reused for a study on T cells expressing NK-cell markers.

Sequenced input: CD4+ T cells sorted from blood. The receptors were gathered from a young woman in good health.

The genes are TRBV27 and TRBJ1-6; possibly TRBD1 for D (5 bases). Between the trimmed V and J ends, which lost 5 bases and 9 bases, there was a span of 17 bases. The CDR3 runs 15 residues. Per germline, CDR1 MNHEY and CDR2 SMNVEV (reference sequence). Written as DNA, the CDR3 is TGTGCCAGCAGTACCCCCGGGACCGCAACTTCACCCCTCCACTTT. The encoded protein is CASSTPGTATSPLHF.

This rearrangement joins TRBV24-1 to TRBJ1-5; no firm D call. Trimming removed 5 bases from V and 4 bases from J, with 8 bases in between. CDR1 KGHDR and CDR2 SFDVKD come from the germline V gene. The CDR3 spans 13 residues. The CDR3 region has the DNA TGTGCCACCAGTGGAGGGCGTAATCAGCCCCAGCATTTT. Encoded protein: CATSGGRNQPQHF.

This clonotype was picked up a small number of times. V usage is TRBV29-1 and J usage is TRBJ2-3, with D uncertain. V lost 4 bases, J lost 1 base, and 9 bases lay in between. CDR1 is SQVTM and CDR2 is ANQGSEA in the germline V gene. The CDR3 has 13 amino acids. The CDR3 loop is CSVVTDRTDTQYF. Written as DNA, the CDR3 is TGCAGCGTTGTCACGGACCGCACAGATACGCAGTATTTT.

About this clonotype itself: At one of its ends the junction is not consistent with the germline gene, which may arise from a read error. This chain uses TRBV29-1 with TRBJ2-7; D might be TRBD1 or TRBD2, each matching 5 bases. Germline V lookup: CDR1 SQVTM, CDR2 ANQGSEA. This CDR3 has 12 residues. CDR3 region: CSGLVGTYEQHF. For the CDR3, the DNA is TGCAGCGGATTGGTGGGGACCTACGAGCAGCACTTC.

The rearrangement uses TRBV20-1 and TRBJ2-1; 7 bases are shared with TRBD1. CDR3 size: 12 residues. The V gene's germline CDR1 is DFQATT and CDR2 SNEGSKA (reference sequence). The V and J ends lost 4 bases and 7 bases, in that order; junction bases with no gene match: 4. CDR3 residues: CSAIRQGNEQFF. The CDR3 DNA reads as TGCAGTGCTATAAGACAGGGTAATGAGCAGTTCTTC.

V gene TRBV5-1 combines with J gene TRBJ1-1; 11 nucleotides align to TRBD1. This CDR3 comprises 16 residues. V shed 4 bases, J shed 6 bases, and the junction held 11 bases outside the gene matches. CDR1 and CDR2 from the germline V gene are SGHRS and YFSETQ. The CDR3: CASSENTGTGGAEAFF. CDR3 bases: TGCGCCAGCAGCGAAAACACCGGGACAGGGGGGGCTGAAGCTTTCTTT.

CDR3 nucleotides: TGTGCCAGCAGTGTATTTAGAGGTGTCGACGAGCAGTACTTC. Protein: CASSVFRGVDEQYF. The J gene is TRBJ2-7, the V gene TRBV25-1; D remains ambiguous. The V gene lost 4 bases and the J gene lost 5 bases, with 15 bases spanning the gap. CDR1 and CDR2 (germline): MGHDK, SYGVNS. The CDR3 consists of 14 residues.

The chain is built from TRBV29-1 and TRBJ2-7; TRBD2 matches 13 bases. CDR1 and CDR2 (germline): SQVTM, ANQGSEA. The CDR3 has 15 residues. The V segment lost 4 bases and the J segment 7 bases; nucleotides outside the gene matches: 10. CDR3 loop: CSVATSTGLAGEQYF. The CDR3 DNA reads TGCAGCGTTGCTACATCAACGGGACTAGCGGGAGAGCAGTACTTC.

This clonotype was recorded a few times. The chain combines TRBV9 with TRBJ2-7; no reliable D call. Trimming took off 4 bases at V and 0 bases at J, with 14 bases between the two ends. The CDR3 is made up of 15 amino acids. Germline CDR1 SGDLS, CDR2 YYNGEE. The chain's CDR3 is CASSPRAGRSYEQYF. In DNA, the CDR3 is TGTGCCAGCAGCCCCCGGGCAGGTCGCTCCTACGAGCAGTACTTC.

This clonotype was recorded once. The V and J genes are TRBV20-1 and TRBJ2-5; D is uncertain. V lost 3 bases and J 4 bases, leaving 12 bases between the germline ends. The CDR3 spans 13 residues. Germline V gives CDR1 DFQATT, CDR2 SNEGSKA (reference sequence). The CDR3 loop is CSASSIAPETQYF. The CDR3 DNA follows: TGCAGTGCTAGTAGCATAGCCCCAGAGACCCAGTACTTC.

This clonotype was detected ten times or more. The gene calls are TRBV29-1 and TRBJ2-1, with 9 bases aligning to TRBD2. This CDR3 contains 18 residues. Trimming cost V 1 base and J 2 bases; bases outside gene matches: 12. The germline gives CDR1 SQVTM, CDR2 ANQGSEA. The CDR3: CSVEGRRGGVGPYNEQFF. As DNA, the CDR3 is TGCAGCGTTGAAGGGCGGCGCGGGGGGGTGGGACCCTACAATGAGCAGTTCTTC.

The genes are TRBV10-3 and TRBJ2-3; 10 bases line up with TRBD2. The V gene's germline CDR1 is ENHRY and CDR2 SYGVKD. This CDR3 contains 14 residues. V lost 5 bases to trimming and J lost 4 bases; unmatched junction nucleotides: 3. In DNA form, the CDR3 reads TGTGCCATCAGTACTAGCGGGGAGTCAGATACGCAGTATTTT. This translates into CAISTSGESDTQYF.

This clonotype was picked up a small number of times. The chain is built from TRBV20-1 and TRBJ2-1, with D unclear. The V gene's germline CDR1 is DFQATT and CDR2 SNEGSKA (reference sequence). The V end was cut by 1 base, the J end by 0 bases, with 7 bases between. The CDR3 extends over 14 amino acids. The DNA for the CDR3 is TGCAGTGCTAGAGGCCAGAGCTCCTACAATGAGCAGTTCTTC. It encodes CSARGQSSYNEQFF.

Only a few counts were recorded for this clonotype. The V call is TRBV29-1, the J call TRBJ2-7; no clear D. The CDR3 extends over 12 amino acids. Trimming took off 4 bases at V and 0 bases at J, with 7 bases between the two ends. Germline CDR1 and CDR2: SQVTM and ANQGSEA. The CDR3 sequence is CSVVGSSYEQYF. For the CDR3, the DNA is TGCAGCGTTGTGGGAAGCTCCTACGAGCAGTACTTC.

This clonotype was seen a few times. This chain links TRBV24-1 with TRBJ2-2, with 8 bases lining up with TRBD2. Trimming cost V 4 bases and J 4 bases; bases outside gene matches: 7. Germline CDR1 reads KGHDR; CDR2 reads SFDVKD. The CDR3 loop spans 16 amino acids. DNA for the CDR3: TGTGCCACCAGTGACATCAGCGGGAGCGGCACCGGGGAGCTGTTTTTT. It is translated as CATSDISGSGTGELFF.

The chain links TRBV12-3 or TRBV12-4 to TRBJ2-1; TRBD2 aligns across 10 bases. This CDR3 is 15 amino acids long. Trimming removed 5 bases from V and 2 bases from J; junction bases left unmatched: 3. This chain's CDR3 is CASSGGTSAYNEQFF. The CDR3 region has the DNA TGTGCCAGCAGTGGGGGGACTAGCGCCTACAATGAGCAGTTCTTC.

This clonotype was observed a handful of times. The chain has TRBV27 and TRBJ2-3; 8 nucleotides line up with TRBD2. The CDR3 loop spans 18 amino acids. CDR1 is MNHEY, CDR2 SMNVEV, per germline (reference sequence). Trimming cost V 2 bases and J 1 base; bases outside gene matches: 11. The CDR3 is CASSLLPLSGGRTDTQYF. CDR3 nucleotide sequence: TGTGCCAGCAGTTTACTCCCGCTGAGCGGGGGACGCACAGATACGCAGTATTTT.

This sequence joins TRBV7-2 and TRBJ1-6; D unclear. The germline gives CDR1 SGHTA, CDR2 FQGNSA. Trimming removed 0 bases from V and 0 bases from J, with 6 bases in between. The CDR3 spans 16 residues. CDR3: CASSLARGSYNSPLHF. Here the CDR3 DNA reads TGTGCCAGCAGCTTAGCGCGGGGCTCCTATAATTCACCCCTCCACTTT. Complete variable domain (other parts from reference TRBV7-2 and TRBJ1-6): GAGVSQSPSNKVTEKGKDVELRCDPISGHTALYWYRQSLGQGLEFLIYFQGNSAPDKSGLPSDRFSAERTGGSVSTLTIQRTQQEDSAVYLCASSLARGSYNSPLHFGNGTRLTVT.

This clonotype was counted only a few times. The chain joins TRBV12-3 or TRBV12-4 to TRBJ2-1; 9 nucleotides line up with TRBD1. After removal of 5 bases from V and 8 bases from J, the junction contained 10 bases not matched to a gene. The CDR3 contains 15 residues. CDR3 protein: CASSQPGQGRDEQFF. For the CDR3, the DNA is TGTGCCAGCAGTCAGCCGGGACAGGGTCGAGATGAGCAGTTCTTC.

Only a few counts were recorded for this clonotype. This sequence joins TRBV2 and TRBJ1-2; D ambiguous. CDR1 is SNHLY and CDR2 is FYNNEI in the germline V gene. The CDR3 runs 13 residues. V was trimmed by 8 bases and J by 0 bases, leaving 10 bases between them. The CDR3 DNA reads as TGTGCCAGCCTTGCTGGTGCTAACTATGGCTACACCTTC. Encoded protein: CASLAGANYGYTF. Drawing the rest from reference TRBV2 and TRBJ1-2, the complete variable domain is EPEVTQTPSHQVTQMGQEVILRCVPISNHLYFYWYRQILGQKVEFLVSFYNNEISEKSEIFDDQFSVERPDGSNFTLKIRSTKLEDSAMYFCASLAGANYGYTFGSGTRLTVV.

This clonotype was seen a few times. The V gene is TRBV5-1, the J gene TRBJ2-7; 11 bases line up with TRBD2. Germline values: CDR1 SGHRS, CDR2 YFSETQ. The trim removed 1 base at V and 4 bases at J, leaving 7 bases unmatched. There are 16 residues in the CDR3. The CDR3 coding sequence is TGCGCCAGCAGCTTGCTCACGACTAGCGGGATGTACGAGCAGTACTTC. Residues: CASSLLTTSGMYEQYF. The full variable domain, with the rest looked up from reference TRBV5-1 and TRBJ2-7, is KAGVTQTPRYLIKTRGQQVTLSCSPISGHRSVSWYQQTPGQGLQFLFEYFSETQRNKGNFPGRFSGRQFSNSRSEMNVSTLELGDSALYLCASSLLTTSGMYEQYFGPGTRLTVT.

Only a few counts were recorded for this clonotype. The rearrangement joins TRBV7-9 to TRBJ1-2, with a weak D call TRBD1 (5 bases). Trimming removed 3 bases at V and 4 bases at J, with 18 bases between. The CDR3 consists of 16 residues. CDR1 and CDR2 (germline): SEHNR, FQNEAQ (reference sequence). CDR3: CASSFVHGTLGYGYTF. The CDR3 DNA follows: TGTGCCAGCAGCTTCGTTCACGGGACCTTGGGCTATGGCTACACCTTC.

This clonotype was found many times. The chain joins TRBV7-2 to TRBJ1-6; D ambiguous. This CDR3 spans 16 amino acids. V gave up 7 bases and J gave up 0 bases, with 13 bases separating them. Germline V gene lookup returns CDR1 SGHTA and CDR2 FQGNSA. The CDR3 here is CASTVDASSYNSPLHF. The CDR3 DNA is TGTGCCAGCACCGTTGACGCGAGCTCCTATAATTCACCCCTCCACTTT.

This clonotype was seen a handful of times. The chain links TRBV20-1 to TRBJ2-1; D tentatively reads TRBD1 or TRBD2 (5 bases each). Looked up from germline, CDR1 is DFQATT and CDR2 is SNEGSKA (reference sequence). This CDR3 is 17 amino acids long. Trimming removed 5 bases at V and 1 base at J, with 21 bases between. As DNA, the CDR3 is TGCAGTGCTCGGGGCAGGGAACGCGTAGTATCCTACAATGAGCAGTTCTTC. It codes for CSARGRERVVSYNEQFF.

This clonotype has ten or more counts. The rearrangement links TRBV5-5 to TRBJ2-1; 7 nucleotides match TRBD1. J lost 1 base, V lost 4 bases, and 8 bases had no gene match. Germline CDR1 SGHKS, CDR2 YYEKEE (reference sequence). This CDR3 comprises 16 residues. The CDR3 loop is CASSRPGQKSYNEQFF. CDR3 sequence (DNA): TGTGCCAGCAGCCGGCCGGGACAGAAATCCTACAATGAGCAGTTCTTC.